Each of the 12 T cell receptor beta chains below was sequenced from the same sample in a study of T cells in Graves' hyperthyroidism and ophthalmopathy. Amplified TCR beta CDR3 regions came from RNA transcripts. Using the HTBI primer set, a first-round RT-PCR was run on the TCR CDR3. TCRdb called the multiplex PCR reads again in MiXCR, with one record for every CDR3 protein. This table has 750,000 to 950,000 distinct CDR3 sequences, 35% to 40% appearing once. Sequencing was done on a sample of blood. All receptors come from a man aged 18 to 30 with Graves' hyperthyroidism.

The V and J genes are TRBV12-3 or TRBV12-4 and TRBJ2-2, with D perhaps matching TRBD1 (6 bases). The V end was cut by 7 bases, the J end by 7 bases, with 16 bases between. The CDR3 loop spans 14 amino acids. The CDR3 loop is CASTPGHPVGELFF. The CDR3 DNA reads TGTGCCAGCACTCCGGGACACCCTGTCGGGGAGCTGTTTTTT.

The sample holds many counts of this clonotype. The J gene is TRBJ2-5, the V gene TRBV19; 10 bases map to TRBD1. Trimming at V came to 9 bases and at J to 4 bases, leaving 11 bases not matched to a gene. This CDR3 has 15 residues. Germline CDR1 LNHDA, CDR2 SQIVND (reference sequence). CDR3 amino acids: CASRPGQGLGETQYF. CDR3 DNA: TGTGCCAGCAGACCGGGACAGGGGCTGGGAGAGACCCAGTACTTC.

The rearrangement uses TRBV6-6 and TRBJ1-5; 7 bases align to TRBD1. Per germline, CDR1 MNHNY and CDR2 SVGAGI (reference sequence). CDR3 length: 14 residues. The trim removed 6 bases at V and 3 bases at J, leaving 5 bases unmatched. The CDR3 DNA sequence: TGTGCCAGCAGAGACAGGGCCTCCAATCAGCCCCAGCATTTT. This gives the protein CASRDRASNQPQHF.

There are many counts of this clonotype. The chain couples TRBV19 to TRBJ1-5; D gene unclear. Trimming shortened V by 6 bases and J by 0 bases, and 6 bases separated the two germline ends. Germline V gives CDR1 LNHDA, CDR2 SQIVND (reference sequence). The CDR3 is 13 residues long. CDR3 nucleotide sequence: TGTGCCAGTAGCCTCCCTAGCAATCAGCCCCAGCATTTT. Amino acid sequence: CASSLPSNQPQHF.

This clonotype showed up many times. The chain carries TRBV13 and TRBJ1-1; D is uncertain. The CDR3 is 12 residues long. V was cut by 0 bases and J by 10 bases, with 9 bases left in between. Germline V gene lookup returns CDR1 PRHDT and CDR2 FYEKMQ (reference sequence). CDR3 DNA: TGTGCCAGCAGCTTAGGCCGGTATTCAGCTTTCTTT. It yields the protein CASSLGRYSAFF.

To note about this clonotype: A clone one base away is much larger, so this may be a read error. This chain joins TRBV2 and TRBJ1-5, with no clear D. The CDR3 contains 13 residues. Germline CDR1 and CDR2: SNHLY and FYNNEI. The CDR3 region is CASSDDGNQLQHF. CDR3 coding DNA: TGTGCCAGCAGTGATGACGGCAATCAGCTCCAGCATTTT.

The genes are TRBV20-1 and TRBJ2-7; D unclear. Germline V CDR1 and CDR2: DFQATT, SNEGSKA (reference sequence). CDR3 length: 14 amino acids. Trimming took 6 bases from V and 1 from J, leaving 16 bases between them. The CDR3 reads CSALSPGSSYEQYF. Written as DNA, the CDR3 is TGCAGTGCCCTCTCCCCCGGTTCTTCCTACGAGCAGTACTTC.

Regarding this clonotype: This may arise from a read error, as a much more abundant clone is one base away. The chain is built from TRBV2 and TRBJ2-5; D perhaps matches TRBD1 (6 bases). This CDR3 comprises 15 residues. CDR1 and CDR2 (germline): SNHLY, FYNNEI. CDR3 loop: CSSSSQGSRQETQYF. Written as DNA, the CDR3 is TGTTCCAGCAGTTCTCAGGGGTCCCGGCAAGAGACCCAGTACTTC.

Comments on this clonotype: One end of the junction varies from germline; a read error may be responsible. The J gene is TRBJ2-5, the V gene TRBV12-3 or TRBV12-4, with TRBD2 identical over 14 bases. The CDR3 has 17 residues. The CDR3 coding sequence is TGTGCCACCAGTGATATTCGGACTAGCGGGAGGATAGAGGCCCAGTACTTC. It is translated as CATSDIRTSGRIEAQYF.

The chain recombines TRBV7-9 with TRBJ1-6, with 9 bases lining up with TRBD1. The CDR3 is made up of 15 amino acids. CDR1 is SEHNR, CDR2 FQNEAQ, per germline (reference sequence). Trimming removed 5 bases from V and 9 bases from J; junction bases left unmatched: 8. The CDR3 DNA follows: TGTGCCAGCAGCCCGAGGGGGACAGGGATTTCACCCCTCCACTTT. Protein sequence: CASSPRGTGISPLHF.

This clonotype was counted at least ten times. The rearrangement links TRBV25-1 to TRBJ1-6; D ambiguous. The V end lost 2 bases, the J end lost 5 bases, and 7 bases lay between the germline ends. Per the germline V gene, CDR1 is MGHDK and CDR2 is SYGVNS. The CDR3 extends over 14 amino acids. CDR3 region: CASSERRDNSPLHF. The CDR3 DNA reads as TGTGCCAGCAGTGAACGTCGGGATAATTCACCCCTCCACTTT.

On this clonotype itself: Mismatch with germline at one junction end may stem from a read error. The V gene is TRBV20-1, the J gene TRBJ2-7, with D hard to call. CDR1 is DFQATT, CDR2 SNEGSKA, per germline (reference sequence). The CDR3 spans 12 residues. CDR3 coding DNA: TGCAGTGCTAGAGACAACTCCTGCGAGCAGTACTTC. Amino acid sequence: CSARDNSCEQYF.